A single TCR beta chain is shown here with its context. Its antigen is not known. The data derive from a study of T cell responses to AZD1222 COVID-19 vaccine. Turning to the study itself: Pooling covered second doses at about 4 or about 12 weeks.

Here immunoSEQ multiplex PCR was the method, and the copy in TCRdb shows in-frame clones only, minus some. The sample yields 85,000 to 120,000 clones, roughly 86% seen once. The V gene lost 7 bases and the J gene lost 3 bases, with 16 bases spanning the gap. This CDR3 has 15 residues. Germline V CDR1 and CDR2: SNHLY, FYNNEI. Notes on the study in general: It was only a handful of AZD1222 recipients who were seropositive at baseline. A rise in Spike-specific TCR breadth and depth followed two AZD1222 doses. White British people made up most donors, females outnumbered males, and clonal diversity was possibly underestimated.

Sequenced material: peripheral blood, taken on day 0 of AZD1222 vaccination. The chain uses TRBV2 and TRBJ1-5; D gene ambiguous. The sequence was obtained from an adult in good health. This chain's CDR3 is CASKTTGWVNQPQHF. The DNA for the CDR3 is TGTGCCAGCAAGACTACGGGATGGGTCAATCAGCCCCAGCATTTT.